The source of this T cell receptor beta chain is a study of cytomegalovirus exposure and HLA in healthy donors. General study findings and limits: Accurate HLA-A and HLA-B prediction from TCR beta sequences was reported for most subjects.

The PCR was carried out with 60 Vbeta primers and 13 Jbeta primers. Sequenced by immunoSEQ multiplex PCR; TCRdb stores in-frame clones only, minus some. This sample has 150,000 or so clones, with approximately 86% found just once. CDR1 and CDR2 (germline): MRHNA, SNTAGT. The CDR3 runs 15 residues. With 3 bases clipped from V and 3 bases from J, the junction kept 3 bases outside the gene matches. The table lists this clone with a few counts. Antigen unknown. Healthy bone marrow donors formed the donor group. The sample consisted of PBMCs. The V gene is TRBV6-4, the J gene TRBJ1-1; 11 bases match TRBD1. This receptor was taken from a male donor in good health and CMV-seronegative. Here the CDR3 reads CASSEWGQGDTEAFF. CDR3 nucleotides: TGTGCCAGCAGTGAATGGGGACAGGGGGACACTGAAGCTTTCTTT.